One TCR beta chain is described in this entry. The antigen is unknown. This specimen comes from a study of vaccination and CD4 T cells after COVID-19. Study as a whole: According to the study, participants were given two doses of BNT162b2 or mRNA-1273 vaccine. Stimulation used overlapping spike peptides from SARS-CoV-2, HCoV-NL63, HCoV-OC43 and HCoV-229E.

CDR1 LNHDA and CDR2 SQIVND come from the germline V gene (reference sequence). The CDR3 consists of 16 residues. With 0 bases removed from V and 4 bases from J, the gap between germline ends came to 15 bases. Cultured CD4+ T-cell DNA underwent Oncomine TCR Beta short-read sequencing. Genomic DNA was isolated from cultured CD4+ T cells. MiXCR was run by TCRdb on the PCR reads, yielding one entry per CDR3 protein. Found here are around 20,000 distinct CDR3 sequences, about 45% of them singletons; the top ten hold roughly 4.5%. Treatment specified: approximately nine-day PBMC culture with coronavirus spike peptide pools or control peptides (ViraFEST assay).

This sequence joins TRBV19 and TRBJ1-2; D ambiguous. The clonotype was recovered from a human donor who had recovered from COVID-19. What was sequenced was CD4+ T cells from blood, cultured in vitro. CDR3 sequence reads: CASSIDSSAGFYGYTF. In nucleotides, the CDR3 is TGTGCCAGTAGTATAGATAGCTCTGCTGGATTCTATGGCTACACCTTC.